This T cell receptor beta chain was identified in a study of T-cell reconstitution after alpha-beta-depleted transplantation in children. Construction of the TCRbeta library involved unique molecular identifiers. TCRdb reprocessed the PCR reads via MiXCR and lists one record per CDR3 protein. Of hundreds of thousands of distinct CDR3 sequences in the sample, roughly a tenth are singletons; the top ten hold less than 5%. The V gene's germline CDR1 is SQVTM and CDR2 ANQGSEA. V trimming: 6 bases; J trimming: 4 bases; junction bases outside the gene matches: 7. The CDR3 length is 13 residues. In this sample, this clonotype turned up many times.

The receptor was isolated from a human donor who donated a stem cell graft to a child with acute myeloid leukemia. This chain uses TRBV29-1 with TRBJ2-7, with TRBD2 identical over 9 bases. Sequenced material: PBMCs from the stem cell graft donor, taken from the stem cell graft. The CDR3 spells CSVPSGTEYEQYF. The CDR3 DNA follows: TGCAGCGTACCTAGCGGGACTGAATACGAGCAGTACTTC.